Listed below are T cell receptor beta chains from one sample, sequenced in a study of CD8 T cells in ankylosing spondylitis. TCRdb reanalysed the 5' RACE reads using MiXCR and keeps one entry per CDR3 protein. The sample holds some 200,000 distinct CDR3 sequences, roughly 6.6% seen once. Sequencing was carried out using blood, either unsorted or a sorted T cell fraction (not recorded which). The receptors stem from a male donor with ankylosing spondylitis. The CDR3 runs from the conserved cysteine through the conserved F or W. D genes are given only for firm matches. Clone size is given for some rows only: seen once, a few or many times, or a class if the clone is expanded.

CASSLQSEDYGYTF,TGTGCCAGCAGTTTACAATCCGAGGACTATGGCTACACCTTC,.,many,TRBJ1-2,TRBV12-3/TRBV12-4
CSARDRVYEQYF,TGCAGTGCTAGGGACAGAGTCTACGAGCAGTACTTC,.,many,TRBJ2-7,TRBV20-1
CASSITRQGGGYNEQFF,TGTGCCAGCAGCATCACACGGCAGGGTGGAGGTTACAATGAGCAGTTCTTC,.,many,TRBJ2-1,TRBV9
CASSLWGRTDTQYF,TGTGCCAGCAGTTTGTGGGGGCGGACAGATACGCAGTATTTT,.,many,TRBJ2-3,TRBV27
CASSALQTPGEKLFF,TGTGCCAGCAGCGCCTTACAGACCCCAGGGGAGAAACTGTTTTTT,.,.,TRBJ1-4,TRBV11-1
CASSLTLQETQYF,TGTGCCAGCAGCTTGACACTCCAAGAGACCCAGTACTTC,.,many,TRBJ2-5,TRBV7-9
CATSDRAGGLSHEQFF,TGTGCCACCTCTGATAGAGCGGGAGGTCTTTCCCATGAGCAGTTCTTC,TRBD2,.,TRBJ2-1,TRBV3-1
CAIRLAGTTHNEQFF,TGTGCCATCAGACTAGCGGGAACAACCCACAATGAGCAGTTCTTC,TRBD2,many,TRBJ2-1,TRBV10-3
CASSYSRGRVAYEQYF,TGTGCCAGCAGTTACTCGAGGGGCAGGGTTGCCTACGAGCAGTACTTC,.,.,TRBJ2-7,TRBV6-5
CASSYAAGFMNTEAFF,TGTGCCAGCAGTTACGCCGCGGGATTCATGAACACTGAAGCTTTCTTT,.,.,TRBJ1-1,TRBV6-5
CASSGYGEASYEQYF,TGTGCCAGCTCCGGTTACGGGGAAGCTTCCTACGAGCAGTACTTC,.,.,TRBJ2-7,TRBV7-9
CASSPGRIEAFF,TGCGCCAGCAGCCCAGGACGCATTGAAGCTTTCTTT,.,many,TRBJ1-1,TRBV10-2
CASRGFAHYTEAFF,TGTGCCAGCAGGGGGTTCGCACATTACACTGAAGCTTTCTTT,.,many,TRBJ1-1,TRBV27
CASSPPAVGNSPLHF,TGTGCCAGCTCACCACCGGCGGTGGGTAATTCACCCCTCCACTTT,.,.,TRBJ1-6,TRBV18
CASSFTGWSSYEQYF,TGTGCCAGCAGTTTTACAGGCTGGAGCTCCTACGAGCAGTACTTC,.,many,TRBJ2-7,TRBV12-3/TRBV12-4
CASSRRINQPQHF,TGTGCCAGTAGTAGGAGGATCAATCAGCCCCAGCATTTT,.,many,TRBJ1-5,TRBV19
CSVDPENTEAFF,TGCAGCGTTGACCCCGAGAACACTGAAGCTTTCTTT,.,.,TRBJ1-1,TRBV29-1
CSAPVMTANSGNTIYF,TGCAGTGCTCCAGTAATGACAGCAAACTCTGGAAACACCATATATTTT,.,many,TRBJ1-3,TRBV20-1
CASSLAGVYYEQYF,TGTGCCAGCAGCCTAGCGGGGGTCTACTACGAGCAGTACTTC,TRBD2,many,TRBJ2-7,TRBV27
CASISRGSYEQYF,TGTGCCAGCATCTCTCGGGGGTCCTACGAGCAGTACTTC,.,many,TRBJ2-7,TRBV27
CASSLELAGGLGDTQYF,TGTGCCAGCAGCTTGGAACTAGCGGGGGGGCTTGGAGATACGCAGTATTTT,TRBD2,few,TRBJ2-3,TRBV5-6
CASSQAVSYNEQFF,TGCGCCAGCAGCCAAGCTGTTTCCTACAATGAGCAGTTCTTC,.,.,TRBJ2-1,TRBV4-1
CASSFNLGTEAFF,TGTGCCAGCAGTTTTAACTTGGGCACTGAAGCTTTCTTT,.,many,TRBJ1-1,TRBV28
CASSPTGPGGTEAFF,TGTGCCAGCTCCCCTACAGGGCCTGGAGGGACTGAAGCTTTCTTT,.,many,TRBJ1-1,TRBV9
CASSLVSTWNEQFF,TGTGCCAGCAGTTTAGTCTCAACCTGGAATGAGCAGTTCTTC,.,many,TRBJ2-1,TRBV12-3/TRBV12-4